Sequencing of this TCR beta chain was carried out in a study of T cell responses to AZD1222 COVID-19 vaccine. A word on this clone: At one end, the junction sequence differs from germline, possibly due to a read error.

The repertoire was sequenced with immunoSEQ multiplex PCR; TCRdb's copy has only in-frame clones and lacks some. The sample shows roughly 130,000 clones, around nine tenths of them seen only once. This CDR3 is built from 13 residues. Germline values: CDR1 SGDLS, CDR2 YYNGEE. Sequencing used peripheral blood, obtained 28 days after the second AZD1222 dose. This chain uses TRBV9 with TRBJ2-7; D is ambiguous. The sequence came from an adult who received the AZD1222 COVID-19 vaccine. The DNA for the CDR3 is TGTGCCAGCAGCGTAGCTCCCGAGGACGAGATTCACTTC. Translated: CASSVAPEDEIHF.